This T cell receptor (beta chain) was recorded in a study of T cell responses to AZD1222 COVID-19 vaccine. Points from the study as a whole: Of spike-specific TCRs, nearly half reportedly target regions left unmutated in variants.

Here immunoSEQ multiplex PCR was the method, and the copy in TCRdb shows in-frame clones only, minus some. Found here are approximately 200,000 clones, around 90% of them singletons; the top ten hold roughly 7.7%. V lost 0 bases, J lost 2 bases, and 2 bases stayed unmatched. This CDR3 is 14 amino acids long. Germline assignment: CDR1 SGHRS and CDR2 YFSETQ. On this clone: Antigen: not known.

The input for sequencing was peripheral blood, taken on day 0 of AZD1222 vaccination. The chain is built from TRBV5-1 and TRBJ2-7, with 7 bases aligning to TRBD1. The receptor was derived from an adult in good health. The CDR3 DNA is TGCGCCAGCAGCTTGGACAGGGGTACCTACGAGCAGTACTTC. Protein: CASSLDRGTYEQYF.